This entry features one T cell receptor (beta chain) sequence. Its antigen remains unidentified. The sample comes from a study of T cells after yellow fever vaccination. As for the study in general: In the case of low-cell-number fractions, SMART-Seq v4 Ultra Low Input was used for preparation. Broader study findings: Overlap between CD4 and CD8 compartments was detected for a small share of clonotypes.

MiXCR, applied by TCRdb to the 5' RACE reads, yields one record per CDR3 protein. The sample yields about 350,000 distinct CDR3 sequences, around 10% seen once. The sample here was PBMCs, taken on the day of the first yellow fever vaccination. This receptor was taken from a man younger than 35 who received the YFV17D yellow fever vaccine.

The CDR3 bases are TGTGCCAGCAGCTTATCCAGGGCAGCGCAAGAGACCCAGTACTTC. It is translated as CASSLSRAAQETQYF. The chain recombines TRBV11-2 with TRBJ2-5, with D possibly matching TRBD1 (5 bases). The V gene's germline CDR1 is SGHAT and CDR2 FQNNGV. V lost 2 bases to trimming and J lost 2 bases, with 12 bases between them. The CDR3 covers 15 residues.